Given below is one T cell receptor (beta chain) in context. Antigen unknown. This entry comes from a study of blood T cells in healthy people across ages. General observations from the study: Whereas aged donors had fewer naive CD4+ cells, long-lived donors had more of them and higher diversity.

V dropped 3 bases and J dropped 5 bases, with 11 bases sitting between them. This CDR3 region has 13 residues. Looked up from germline, CDR1 is SEHNR and CDR2 is FQNEAQ (reference sequence). Next came a second PCR, run for about 6 to 12 cycles, which used a sample-barcoded 5' primer along with a J-beta primer mix. TCRdb itself ran the 5' RACE reads through MiXCR, one entry per CDR3 protein. The sample includes 600,000 to 900,000 distinct CDR3 sequences, approximately 24% seen only once; the top ten take approximately 2.9%. These data also featured in a second study, about T cells of mothers and their children. That paper notes: Per 15 ul, 1.5 ug of RNA was used, with all extracted RNA going into cDNA synthesis. The study found slightly higher but non-significant overlap in related versus unrelated mother-child pairs.

The sequence was collected from a boy younger than 18 in good health. Sequenced material: blood. The rearrangement links TRBV7-9 to TRBJ2-7; tentatively, D is TRBD2 (6 bases). The CDR3 loop reads CASSFPGGDEQYF. DNA of the CDR3: TGTGCCAGCAGCTTCCCCGGAGGGGACGAGCAGTACTTC.